The subject of this entry is one TCR beta chain. What it recognizes is unknown. The CDR3 has 15 residues. This sample is drawn from a study of monozygotic twins with inflammatory bowel disease. Study-wide results and caveats: Separate T cell subtypes could not be resolved from one another.

For both chains, the TCRalpha and TCRbeta cDNA went through two nested PCRs of around 15 and 9 cycles. TCRdb re-called the 5' RACE reads and gives one entry per CDR3 protein, without DNA. The sample table sets out a few hundred thousand distinct CDR3 sequences. With no T cell sorting beforehand, total RNA was isolated from whole blood. The sequenced sample consisted of blood. The clonotype comes from a human donor with ulcerative colitis or Crohn's disease, or a healthy co-twin of an affected twin (not recorded which). This chain links TRBV12-3 or TRBV12-4 with TRBJ1-5. Here the CDR3 reads CASSPSGARNQPQHF.